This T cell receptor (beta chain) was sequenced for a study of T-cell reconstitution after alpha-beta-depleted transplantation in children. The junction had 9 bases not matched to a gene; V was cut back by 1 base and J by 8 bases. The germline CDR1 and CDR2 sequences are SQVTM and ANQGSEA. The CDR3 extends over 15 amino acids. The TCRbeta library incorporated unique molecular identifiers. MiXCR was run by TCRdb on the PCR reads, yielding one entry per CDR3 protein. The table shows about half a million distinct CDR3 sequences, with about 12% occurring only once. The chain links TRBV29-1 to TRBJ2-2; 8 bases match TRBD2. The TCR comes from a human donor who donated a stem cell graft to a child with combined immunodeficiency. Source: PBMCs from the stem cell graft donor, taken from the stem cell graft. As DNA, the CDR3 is TGCAGCGTTGAAGGCGCGGGAGGCCGGGAAGGGGAGCTGTTTTTT. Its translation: CSVEGAGGREGELFF.